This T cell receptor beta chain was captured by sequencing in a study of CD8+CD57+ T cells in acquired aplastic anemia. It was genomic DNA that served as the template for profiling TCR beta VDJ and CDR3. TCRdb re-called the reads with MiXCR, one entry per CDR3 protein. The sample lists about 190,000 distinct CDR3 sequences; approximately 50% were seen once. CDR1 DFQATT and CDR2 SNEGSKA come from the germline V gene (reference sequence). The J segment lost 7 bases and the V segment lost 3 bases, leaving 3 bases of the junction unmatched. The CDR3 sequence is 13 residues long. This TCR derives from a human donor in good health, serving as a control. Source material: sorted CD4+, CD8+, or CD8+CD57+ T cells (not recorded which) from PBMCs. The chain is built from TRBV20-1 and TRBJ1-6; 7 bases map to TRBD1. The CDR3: CSASGRGNSPLHF. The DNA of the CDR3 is TGCAGTGCTAGTGGCAGGGGGAATTCACCCCTCCACTTT.